Sequencing of this TCR beta chain was carried out in a study of blood T cell repertoires in COVID-19 (dated by TCRdb to 2019 to 2021). Regarding the research as a whole: Collaborator samples came from the United States, Italy and Spain and covered acute and convalescent phases of COVID-19. Where available, HLA class I and class II types were taken from metadata supplied by the sample provider and were not determined by assay-based typing. Samples were obtained from the ongoing ImmuneRACE study (first 160 participants) and from 1,254 subjects provided by 6 global collaborators. The material from the prospective study consisted of cDNA or gDNA derived from T cells, B-cell-depleted T cells, or PBMCs. The repertoires were released in a freely available public database meant as a resource for research on the immune response to SARS-CoV-2. Subjects who had been exposed to COVID-19, were actively infected with it, or had recovered from it provided the deeply sampled blood TCRbeta repertoires that made up the dataset. The sample metadata nearly always contained a de-identified subject ID, COVID-19 status, age in years and sex. Points the paper makes about the study in general: The amount of clinical and demographic metadata varied by source and participant and was provided uncurated.

Each collaborating institution followed its own protocols to collect whole blood in K2EDTA tubes. For TCRbeta analysis, collaborators shipped samples as frozen whole blood, isolated PBMCs, or DNA extracted from either of those sample types. TCRbeta CDR3 regions were amplified from genomic DNA by means of the immunoSEQ Assay, a bias-controlled multiplex PCR. As for the original processing: Within the assay, amplification of reference gene primers was used to estimate how many nucleated cells each sample contained. To quantify the absolute abundance of each unique TCRbeta CDR3 rearrangement, sequence reads were collapsed and filtered. Productive Simpson clonality was computed per sample as the square root of Simpson's diversity index over productive rearrangements. TCRdb provides this immuneACCESS table in a form limited to in-frame rearrangements. Some clones are lacking; in checked studies, under half of them reflect an unresolved V gene, and why the rest are absent is not known. The DNA was the basis for D and trimming; V, J and clone size are from that table. A total of some 150,000 clones appear in this sample, approximately 86% of them only once. In total, the top ten clones hold more than 0.8% of the sample.

Note on this clone: What antigen it recognizes has not been identified. Base qualities are missing; no much larger clone stands one base away.

The sequenced material came from peripheral blood. The sequence derives from a woman in her forties or fifties with acute or convalescent COVID-19.

DNA sequence: TGTGCCAGCAGAGGACGGGGGGCCGGGGAGCTGTTTTTT. This translates into CASRGRGAGELFF. The rearrangement combines TRBV6-5 with TRBJ2-2, and 7 junctional nucleotides match TRBD2. The germline V gene sets CDR1 to MNHEY and CDR2 to SVGAGI. Taken from cysteine to phenylalanine, the CDR3 has 13 residues. The entry retains the CDR3 DNA only, 39 bases that are in frame from base 1. V has 6 bases trimmed and J has 6 bases trimmed; junction bases matching no gene number 4.